One sample yielded the 12 T cell receptor beta chains listed below, sequenced in a study of blood T cell repertoires in COVID-19. The table came from immunoSEQ multiplex PCR; TCRdb's copy has only in-frame clones and leaves some out. The profile shows roughly 260,000 clones, roughly nine tenths of them singletons. Sequencing was done on a sample of peripheral blood. These TCRs come from a woman aged 50 to 65 who had recovered from COVID-19.

V is TRBV9 and J is TRBJ2-1, with 14 bases identical to TRBD2. CDR3 length equals 18 residues. The V segment lost 3 bases and the J segment 2 bases; nucleotides outside the gene matches: 7. Per germline, CDR1 SGDLS and CDR2 YYNGEE. The CDR3 sequence: CASSARTSGRRAYNEQFF. As DNA, the CDR3 is TGTGCCAGCAGCGCCCGGACTAGCGGGAGGAGGGCCTACAATGAGCAGTTCTTC.

The V gene is TRBV11-2, the J gene TRBJ2-3, with TRBD2 identical over 9 bases. Germline trimming cut 5 bases from V and 4 bases from J; bases unmatched to any gene: 10. Germline loops: CDR1 SGHAT, CDR2 FQNNGV. The CDR3 covers 16 residues. The CDR3 nucleotides read TGTGCCAGCAGCCCTCACGGGCGGGAGGGGGCAGATACGCAGTATTTT. Translated, it gives CASSPHGREGADTQYF. Full variable domain (outside the CDR3, taken from reference TRBV11-2 and TRBJ2-3): EAGVAQSPRYKIIEKRQSVAFWCNPISGHATLYWYQQILGQGPKLLIQFQNNGVVDDSQLPKDRFSAERLKGVDSTLKIQPAKLEDSAVYLCASSPHGREGADTQYFGPGTRLTVL.

The chain links TRBV7-9 to TRBJ1-2, with TRBD1 identical over 7 bases. CDR3 size: 13 residues. CDR1 SEHNR and CDR2 FQNEAQ come from the germline V gene (reference sequence). Germline trimming cut 2 bases from V and 8 bases from J; bases unmatched to any gene: 5. CDR3 DNA sequence: TGTGCCAGCAGCTTAAAGGGGGCGGGCGGCTACACCTTC. Residues: CASSLKGAGGYTF.

This clone was counted only a few times. This chain joins TRBV6-5 and TRBJ2-7; TRBD2 matches at 7 bases. The junction had 7 bases not matched to a gene; V was cut back by 6 bases and J by 2 bases. Germline V CDR1 and CDR2: MNHEY, SVGAGI. This CDR3 spans 14 amino acids. The CDR3 nucleotides are TGTGCCAGCAGCAGGACTAGAGCCGCCTACGAGCAGTACTTC. Translation: CASSRTRAAYEQYF.

This clone has a single count. The rearrangement links TRBV4-2 to TRBJ2-7, with 10 bases aligning to TRBD2. CDR1 LGHNA and CDR2 YNFKEQ come from the germline V gene. The CDR3 sequence is 17 residues long. V gave up 1 base and J gave up 3 bases; unmatched junction bases: 9. The CDR3 loop is CASSQGEGLAGVYEQYF. As DNA, the CDR3 is TGTGCCAGCAGCCAAGGAGAAGGGCTAGCGGGAGTCTACGAGCAGTACTTC.

The chain joins TRBV27 to TRBJ1-2; 8 bases are shared with TRBD1. This CDR3 region has 15 residues. The germline V gene encodes CDR1 MNHEY and CDR2 SMNVEV (reference sequence). Losses at the gene ends were 8 bases for V and 1 base for J; bases not matched to a gene: 9. The CDR3 DNA reads as TGTGCCAGCCGTAGCTGGACAGGGTATAACTATGGCTACACCTTC. It codes for CASRSWTGYNYGYTF.

This chain links TRBV29-1 with TRBJ1-1; 9 bases fit TRBD1. Germline loops: CDR1 SQVTM, CDR2 ANQGSEA. After removal of 5 bases from V and 7 bases from J, the junction contained 11 bases not matched to a gene. The CDR3 runs 14 residues. The CDR3 sequence is CSVYQGQGLGEAFF. The CDR3 DNA reads as TGCAGCGTTTACCAGGGACAGGGATTAGGTGAAGCTTTCTTT.

Only one count was recorded for this clone. The chain links TRBV28 to TRBJ1-5; 9 bases align to TRBD1. The CDR3 is 17 residues long. V trimming: 8 bases; J trimming: 1 base; junction bases outside the gene matches: 12. The germline CDR1 and CDR2 sequences are MDHEN and SYDVKM. CDR3 sequence reads: CASLRDRARHSNQPQHF. The CDR3 DNA sequence: TGTGCCAGCCTCCGGGACAGGGCAAGACACAGCAATCAGCCCCAGCATTTT.

The CDR3 sequence: CASSGYRDSRGTNSYEQYF. CDR3 coding DNA: TGTGCCAGCAGCGGATACCGGGACAGTCGTGGGACCAACTCCTACGAGCAGTACTTC. V usage is TRBV28 and J usage is TRBJ2-7; TRBD1 matches at 7 bases. Germline CDR1 is MDHEN and CDR2 is SYDVKM. The CDR3 runs 19 residues. V lost 6 bases and J lost 0; bases outside the gene matches: 20.

In DNA, the CDR3 is TGTGCCAGCAGCCCAGGGGGCCTGAACACTGAAGCTTTCTTT. Its translation: CASSPGGLNTEAFF. The chain carries TRBV3-1 (or the pseudogene TRBV3-2) and TRBJ1-1; 8 bases agree with TRBD1. CDR3 length: 14 residues. The junction had 1 base not matched to a gene; V was cut back by 4 bases and J by 0 bases. Per germline, CDR1 LGHDT and CDR2 YNNKEL (reference sequence).

This clone was recorded many times. This sequence joins TRBV7-9 and TRBJ2-2, with TRBD2 matching 9 bases. J lost 3 bases, V lost 6 bases, and 11 bases had no gene match. The CDR3 is 17 amino acids. The germline V gene encodes CDR1 SEHNR and CDR2 FQNEAQ (reference sequence). CDR3 bases: TGTGCCAGCAGGCCCCCTGCGCGGGGGGGCTACACCGGGGAGCTGTTTTTT. Translated, it gives CASRPPARGGYTGELFF.

The V gene is TRBV27, the J gene TRBJ2-7; the D gene is possibly TRBD2 (5 bases). The CDR3 consists of 15 residues. Trimming cost V 0 bases and J 2 bases, with 11 bases left between them. Germline CDR1 reads MNHEY; CDR2 reads SMNVEV (reference sequence). The CDR3 DNA reads as TGTGCCAGCAGTTTATCTTCGGGGAGCACCTACGAGCAGTACTTC. Protein sequence: CASSLSSGSTYEQYF.